A selection of T cell receptor beta chains follows, all from one sample in a study of T cells in Graves' hyperthyroidism and ophthalmopathy. MiXCR, run by TCRdb on the multiplex PCR reads, gives a single entry per CDR3 protein. The sample yields about 59,000 distinct CDR3 sequences, approximately 57% seen once. The source material was blood. These receptors were taken from a woman aged 55-69 years with Graves' ophthalmopathy. Both conserved end residues are part of each CDR3. The D gene is left open where the match is weak. Size is stated for part of the rows, as once, few or many counts, or as a class when the clone is expanded.

J gene: TRBJ1-1
V gene: TRBV9
D gene: .
clone size: many
CDR3 protein: CASSGDLAGDIEAFF
CDR3 DNA: TGTGCCAGCAGCGGGGATCTAGCGGGAGATATTGAAGCTTTCTTT

J gene: TRBJ1-4
V gene: TRBV20-1
D gene: .
clone size: .
CDR3 protein: CSAIPRDRGRRNQPQHFGEKLFF
CDR3 DNA: .

J gene: TRBJ1-4
V gene: TRBV4-1
D gene: .
clone size: .
CDR3 protein: CASSQDNDYYNEKLFF
CDR3 DNA: TGCGCCAGCAGCCAAGATAATGATTACTATAATGAAAAGCTGTTTTTT

J gene: TRBJ1-1
V gene: TRBV6-1
D gene: TRBD1
clone size: many
CDR3 protein: CASSQGDDAEAFF
CDR3 DNA: TGTGCCAGCAGTCAGGGGGATGATGCTGAAGCTTTCTTT

J gene: TRBJ2-7
V gene: TRBV20-1
D gene: .
clone size: .
CDR3 protein: CSASPSGTSYEQYF
CDR3 DNA: TGCAGTGCTAGTCCCAGCGGGACAAGCTACGAGCAGTACTTC

J gene: TRBJ2-7
V gene: TRBV11-1
D gene: TRBD1
clone size: many
CDR3 protein: CASSLPGQGEGEQYF
CDR3 DNA: TGTGCCAGCAGCTTACCCGGACAGGGGGAGGGCGAGCAGTACTTC

J gene: TRBJ2-2
V gene: TRBV7-6
D gene: .
clone size: once
CDR3 protein: CASRKNRDAGELFF
CDR3 DNA: TGTGCCAGCAGGAAAAACCGGGACGCCGGAGAGCTGTTTTTT

J gene: TRBJ1-2
V gene: TRBV5-6
D gene: .
clone size: many
CDR3 protein: CASSLRYGSYGYTF
CDR3 DNA: TGTGCCAGCAGCTTGAGATACGGATCCTATGGCTACACCTTC

J gene: TRBJ2-7
V gene: TRBV6-6
D gene: .
clone size: many
CDR3 protein: CASSAGTVGYEQYF
CDR3 DNA: TGTGCCAGCAGTGCCGGGACTGTAGGCTACGAGCAGTACTTC

J gene: TRBJ1-5
V gene: TRBV2
D gene: TRBD1
clone size: medium-sized
CDR3 protein: CAAEGTDDQPQHF
CDR3 DNA: TGTGCCGCGGAAGGGACAGACGATCAGCCCCAGCATTTT

J gene: TRBJ2-7
V gene: TRBV20-1
D gene: .
clone size: once
CDR3 protein: CSASPDTGEYEQYF
CDR3 DNA: TGCAGTGCTAGTCCGGACACGGGAGAATACGAGCAGTACTTC

J gene: TRBJ2-3
V gene: TRBV7-2
D gene: TRBD1
clone size: .
CDR3 protein: CASRPGGVGTDTQYF
CDR3 DNA: TGTGCCAGCAGGCCAGGGGGTGTAGGCACAGATACGCAGTATTTT